These 27 T cell receptor beta chains came from one sample sequenced in a study of TIL therapy for anti-PD-1-resistant metastatic lung cancer. The libraries were made with immunoSEQ v3. Measured with immunoSEQ multiplex PCR; TCRdb has only the in-frame clones, and not every one. Among about 100,000 clones listed, about three fifths were seen once. Time point described: pre-treatment sample, taken before nivolumab and TIL therapy. Tumor tissue came from excised metastases, mostly pleural nodules or supraclavicular lymph nodes. Sequenced material: tumor tissue, taken at baseline. These receptors all stem from a person between 25 and 80 years old with non-small cell lung cancer.

This sequence joins TRBV18 and TRBJ1-4; D not resolved. Germline V gene data show CDR1 as KGHSH and CDR2 as LQKENI. Trimming cost V 6 bases and J 4 bases, with 9 bases left between them. This CDR3 region has 13 residues. The CDR3: CASSPDGNEKLFF. The CDR3 nucleotides read TGTGCCAGCTCCCCGGACGGTAATGAAAAACTGTTTTTT.

The rearrangement joins TRBV3-1 (or the pseudogene TRBV3-2) to TRBJ2-7, with 8 bases identical to TRBD1. From germline, CDR1 is LGHDT and CDR2 YNNKEL (reference sequence). The V and J ends lost 4 bases and 2 bases, in that order; junction bases with no gene match: 10. CDR3 length: 16 amino acids. The DNA for the CDR3 is TGTGCCAGCAGCCCCGTACAAGGGACAGGTACCTACGAGCAGTACTTC. Translating it yields CASSPVQGTGTYEQYF.

This clone was picked up one time. The chain uses TRBV7-2 and TRBJ1-2, with D unresolved. Germline loops: CDR1 SGHTA, CDR2 FQGNSA. This CDR3 spans 14 amino acids. V lost 2 bases, J lost 10 bases, and 17 bases lay in between. Written as DNA, the CDR3 is TGTGCCAGCAGCTTATCAGGCCAGAGGATAGACTACACCTTC. Encoded protein: CASSLSGQRIDYTF.

The V gene is TRBV9, the J gene TRBJ1-2; 7 bases fit TRBD1. Germline trimming cut 4 bases from V and 3 bases from J; bases unmatched to any gene: 3. The CDR3 length is 13 residues. CDR1 and CDR2 (germline): SGDLS, YYNGEE. CDR3 protein: CASSSGQHYGYTF. In DNA, the CDR3 is TGTGCCAGCAGCTCGGGACAGCACTATGGCTACACCTTC.

This clone showed up just once. CDR3 loop: CASSSPYEQYF. In DNA form, the CDR3 reads TGTGCCAGCAGTTCCCCCTACGAGCAGTACTTC. The V and J genes are TRBV25-1 and TRBJ2-7, with D unresolved. V was cut by 5 bases and J by 2 bases, with 4 bases left in between. There are 11 residues in the CDR3. CDR1 is MGHDK, CDR2 SYGVNS, per germline.

The sample holds a few counts of this clone. The rearrangement joins TRBV5-1 to TRBJ2-1; D gene uncertain. V was clipped by 0 bases and J by 5 bases, with 9 bases between them. CDR1 and CDR2 from the germline V gene are SGHRS and YFSETQ. The CDR3 loop spans 14 amino acids. For the CDR3, the DNA is TGCGCCAGCAGCTTGGGGCTCGAAAACAATGAGCAGTTCTTC. It translates to CASSLGLENNEQFF. The full variable domain, rest sourced from reference TRBV5-1 and TRBJ2-1, is KAGVTQTPRYLIKTRGQQVTLSCSPISGHRSVSWYQQTPGQGLQFLFEYFSETQRNKGNFPGRFSGRQFSNSRSEMNVSTLELGDSALYLCASSLGLENNEQFFGPGTRLTVL.

This CDR3 reads CATSFANTGELFF. CDR3 coding DNA: TGTGCCACCAGTTTTGCGAACACCGGGGAGCTGTTTTTT. The chain has TRBV24-1 and TRBJ2-2; D uncertain. The CDR3 covers 13 residues. CDR1 is KGHDR, CDR2 SFDVKD, per germline. Trimming took 6 bases from V and 0 from J, leaving 4 bases between them.

This chain joins TRBV19 and TRBJ1-2, with 8 bases fitting TRBD1. Germline V CDR1 and CDR2: LNHDA, SQIVND (reference sequence). CDR3 length: 13 residues. Trimming took 11 bases from V and 8 from J; bases not matched to a gene: 13. The chain's CDR3 is CAARPGQGGGYTF. CDR3 DNA: TGTGCCGCCCGGCCTGGACAGGGTGGAGGCTACACCTTC.

The chain links TRBV7-2 to TRBJ2-2; 12 nucleotides match TRBD2. CDR1 is SGHTA, CDR2 FQGNSA, per germline. Trimming at V came to 5 bases and at J to 6 bases, leaving 7 bases not matched to a gene. The CDR3 extends over 16 amino acids. CDR3 sequence: CASSPSSGRAPGELFF. CDR3 coding DNA: TGTGCCAGCAGCCCATCTAGCGGGAGGGCCCCCGGGGAGCTGTTTTTT.

J is TRBJ2-3 and V is TRBV4-2, with D uncertain. The V end lost 0 bases, the J end lost 5 bases, and 12 bases lay between the germline ends. Germline V gives CDR1 LGHNA, CDR2 YNFKEQ. This CDR3 region has 15 residues. The CDR3 DNA reads as TGTGCCAGCAGCCAAGACTCAGGTACGGGAGATACGCAGTATTTT. This codes for CASSQDSGTGDTQYF.

This clone has just one count. The chain uses TRBV5-6 and TRBJ2-5; unclear D gene. Trimming stripped 1 base from V and 5 bases from J, with 9 bases between. This CDR3 is built from 13 residues. Germline CDR1 SGHDT, CDR2 YYEEEE. The CDR3 sequence: CASSLTVEETQYF. The CDR3, as DNA: TGTGCCAGCAGCTTGACGGTCGAGGAGACCCAGTACTTC. The complete variable domain, with remaining parts taken from reference TRBV5-6 and TRBJ2-5, reads DAGVTQSPTHLIKTRGQQVTLRCSPKSGHDTVSWYQQALGQGPQFIFQYYEEEERQRGNFPDRFSGHQFPNYSSELNVNALLLGDSALYLCASSLTVEETQYFGPGTRLLVL.

This sequence joins TRBV11-2 and TRBJ1-3, with unresolved D. V lost 5 bases to trimming and J lost 2 bases, with 13 bases between them. Looked up from germline, CDR1 is SGHAT and CDR2 is FQNNGV. The CDR3 length is 15 residues. The CDR3 loop is CASSPAPMTGNTIYF. In DNA, the CDR3 is TGTGCCAGCAGCCCAGCCCCCATGACTGGAAACACCATATATTTT.

The CDR3 loop reads CASSLPPGSGANTDTQYF. The CDR3 DNA reads TGTGCCAGCAGCTTGCCGCCTGGGAGCGGGGCAAACACAGATACGCAGTATTTT. The chain combines TRBV7-2 with TRBJ2-3; 7 nucleotides align to TRBD2. Looked up from germline, CDR1 is SGHTA and CDR2 is FQGNSA. The CDR3 spans 18 residues. V gave up 3 bases and J gave up 2 bases; unmatched junction bases: 14.

This clone has a count of ten or more. The J gene is TRBJ1-2, the V gene TRBV7-9; TRBD1 is a possible D gene (6 bases). The germline CDR1 and CDR2 sequences are SEHNR and FQNEAQ (reference sequence). V was trimmed by 11 bases and J by 7 bases, leaving 17 bases between them. This CDR3 spans 12 amino acids. This CDR3 reads CAQQEGGPGYTF. The CDR3 DNA is TGTGCCCAACAGGAGGGGGGCCCTGGCTACACCTTC.

The chain carries TRBV20-1 and TRBJ1-5; no clear D gene. In germline, CDR1 is DFQATT, CDR2 SNEGSKA (reference sequence). The CDR3 is made up of 13 amino acids. V gave up 3 bases and J gave up 7 bases, with 13 bases separating them. CDR3 sequence (DNA): TGCAGTGCTAGTTTAGGTAACAGCCAGCCCCAGCATTTT. Its translation is CSASLGNSQPQHF.

This clone was detected only a few times. The rearrangement links TRBV19 to TRBJ2-7, with 11 bases that match TRBD1. Germline trimming cut 11 bases from V and 5 bases from J; bases unmatched to any gene: 5. Germline CDR1 LNHDA, CDR2 SQIVND (reference sequence). The CDR3 sequence is 12 residues long. The CDR3 loop reads CAAGTGGNEQYF. In nucleotides, the CDR3 is TGTGCCGCTGGGACAGGGGGAAACGAGCAGTACTTC.

This clone was counted between two and nine times. This chain joins TRBV29-1 and TRBJ2-5; 12 nucleotides align to TRBD2. J lost 5 bases, V lost 5 bases, and 12 bases had no gene match. Germline loops: CDR1 SQVTM, CDR2 ANQGSEA. The CDR3 consists of 16 residues. The CDR3 nucleotides are TGCAGCGTTATTCTCCGGACTAGCGGGATAAGGGAGACCCAGTACTTC. This codes for CSVILRTSGIRETQYF. Complete variable domain (other parts from reference TRBV29-1 and TRBJ2-5): SAVISQKPSRDICQRGTSLTIQCQVDSQVTMMFWYRQQPGQSLTLIATANQGSEATYESGFVIDKFPISRPNLTFSTLTVSNMSPEDSSIYLCSVILRTSGIRETQYFGPGTRLLVL.

The V gene is TRBV6-2 or TRBV6-3, the J gene TRBJ2-7, with D hard to call. The germline V gene encodes CDR1 MNHEY and CDR2 SVGEGT. Trimming removed 5 bases at V and 7 bases at J, with 9 bases between. There are 11 residues in the CDR3. The CDR3 loop is CASSVAREQYF. For the CDR3, the DNA is TGTGCCAGCAGTGTGGCTCGGGAGCAGTACTTC.

The chain has TRBV4-1 and TRBJ1-5; D gene uncertain. Trimming cost V 2 bases and J 1 base, with 18 bases left between them. This CDR3 has 18 residues. Germline CDR1 and CDR2: MGHRA and YSYEKL. The CDR3 region is CASSQWLKGDGSNQPQHF. The DNA for the CDR3 is TGCGCCAGCAGCCAATGGCTCAAGGGAGACGGGAGCAATCAGCCCCAGCATTTT.

The chain joins TRBV7-6 to TRBJ2-3, with 9 bases lining up with TRBD2. This CDR3 contains 17 residues. The V gene's germline CDR1 is SGHVS and CDR2 FNYEAQ. V trimming: 0 bases; J trimming: 1 base; junction bases outside the gene matches: 5. DNA for the CDR3: TGTGCCAGCAGCTTAGCCTTAGCGGGAGCGGGCACAGATACGCAGTATTTT. Amino acid sequence: CASSLALAGAGTDTQYF. The full variable domain, completed using reference TRBV7-6 and TRBJ2-3, is GAGVSQSPRYKVTKRGQDVALRCDPISGHVSLYWYRQALGQGPEFLTYFNYEAQQDKSGLPNDRFSAERPEGSISTLTIQRTEQRDSAMYRCASSLALAGAGTDTQYFGPGTRLTVL.

This clone was counted only a few times. The rearrangement links TRBV7-3 to TRBJ2-1; the match to TRBD2 covers 9 bases. The CDR3 length is 16 residues. Germline V gene lookup returns CDR1 SGHTA and CDR2 FQGTGA. V lost 6 bases to trimming and J lost 6 bases; unmatched junction nucleotides: 12. CDR3 bases: TGTGCCAGCAGTCGAGCCGCGGGAGGGCCGGGCAATGAGCAGTTCTTC. Protein: CASSRAAGGPGNEQFF. Full variable domain (outside the CDR3, taken from reference TRBV7-3 and TRBJ2-1): GAGVSQTPSNKVTEKGKYVELRCDPISGHTALYWYRQSLGQGPEFLIYFQGTGAADDSGLPNDRFFAVRPEGSVSTLKIQRTERGDSAVYLCASSRAAGGPGNEQFFGPGTRLTVL.

The chain joins TRBV18 to TRBJ2-1; 9 bases are shared with TRBD2. The trim removed 4 bases at V and 10 bases at J, leaving 17 bases unmatched. The V gene's germline CDR1 is KGHSH and CDR2 LQKENI. This CDR3 contains 17 residues. CDR3 DNA: TGTGCCAGCTCACAACAATCTGGCGGGGGGGCTTACAGCGAGCAGTTCTTC. This codes for CASSQQSGGGAYSEQFF.

The chain joins TRBV7-2 to TRBJ1-2, with 8 bases fitting TRBD1. Germline V gene lookup returns CDR1 SGHTA and CDR2 FQGNSA. With V trimmed by 1 base and J by 3 bases, 7 bases remained unmatched. The CDR3 covers 16 residues. Here the CDR3 DNA reads TGTGCCAGCAGCTTAGGCCCAGAGACAGGGGACTATGGCTACACCTTC. It codes for CASSLGPETGDYGYTF.

This chain links TRBV6-5 with TRBJ1-1, with D possibly being TRBD1 (5 bases). The CDR3 runs to 15 residues. In germline, CDR1 is MNHEY, CDR2 SVGAGI. Trimming took 0 bases from V and 4 from J, leaving 12 bases between them. The CDR3 DNA follows: TGTGCCAGCAGTTACTCGGCAGGGTTGATCACTGAAGCTTTCTTT. Translation: CASSYSAGLITEAFF.

The rearrangement joins TRBV5-5 to TRBJ2-5; TRBD2 matches at 8 bases. In germline, CDR1 is SGHKS, CDR2 YYEKEE (reference sequence). This CDR3 contains 15 residues. The junction had 7 bases not matched to a gene; V was cut back by 0 bases and J by 6 bases. This chain's CDR3 is CASSLGQREQKTQYF. The DNA of the CDR3 is TGTGCCAGCAGCTTGGGCCAGCGGGAGCAAAAGACCCAGTACTTC.

The V and J genes are TRBV6-1 and TRBJ1-2, with a tentative D call TRBD1 (6 bases). Germline V gene data show CDR1 as MNHNS and CDR2 as SASEGT. The CDR3 runs 18 residues. Between the trimmed V and J ends, which lost 3 bases and 0 bases, there was a span of 20 bases. CDR3 in DNA: TGTGCCAGCAGTGACCAGCCCGGGACAACCCGAGCTAACTATGGCTACACCTTC. It yields the protein CASSDQPGTTRANYGYTF.

V and J are TRBV10-3 and TRBJ2-2, with D possibly being TRBD1 (5 bases). V was trimmed by 3 bases and J by 4 bases, leaving 12 bases between them. The germline gives CDR1 ENHRY, CDR2 SYGVKD. The CDR3 consists of 15 residues. CDR3 in amino acids: CAISEWGSSTGELFF. CDR3 DNA sequence: TGTGCCATCAGTGAATGGGGCAGTTCCACCGGGGAGCTGTTTTTT.